A single sample gave rise to the 15 T cell receptor beta chains below, sequenced in a study of cytomegalovirus exposure and HLA in healthy donors. The table came from immunoSEQ multiplex PCR; TCRdb's copy has only in-frame clones and leaves some out. In the table there are 120,000 or so clones, more than 70% of which are singletons. The sequenced sample consisted of PBMCs. These receptors originate from a man younger than 45 in good health and CMV-seronegative.

The V and J genes are TRBV5-5 and TRBJ2-7; D is undetermined. Germline lookup yields CDR1 SGHKS and CDR2 YYEKEE (reference sequence). Trimming removed 2 bases from V and 0 bases from J, with 9 bases in between. The CDR3 covers 14 residues. The CDR3, as DNA: TGTGCCAGCAGCTTCGGTGCGGACTCCTACGAGCAGTACTTC. Protein sequence: CASSFGADSYEQYF.

The V and J genes are TRBV5-1 and TRBJ2-1; D unresolved. Looked up from germline, CDR1 is SGHRS and CDR2 is YFSETQ. The CDR3 covers 11 residues. The V and J ends lost 4 bases and 8 bases respectively, with 7 bases between them. The CDR3: CASSELYEQFF. DNA of the CDR3: TGCGCCAGCAGCGAGTTGTATGAGCAGTTCTTC.

V gene TRBV5-6 combines with J gene TRBJ2-2; the match to TRBD2 covers 8 bases. CDR1 is SGHDT, CDR2 YYEEEE, per germline. The V segment lost 5 bases and the J segment 1 base; nucleotides outside the gene matches: 7. CDR3 length equals 16 residues. The CDR3 reads CASRPLTSGNTGELFF. CDR3 DNA sequence: TGTGCCAGCAGGCCACTCACTAGCGGGAACACCGGGGAGCTGTTTTTT.

This clone was seen more than once but under ten times. The genes are TRBV5-1 and TRBJ2-3, with a possible D match to TRBD2 (5 bases). Germline V CDR1 and CDR2: SGHRS, YFSETQ. V lost 1 base and J 2 bases, leaving 11 bases between the germline ends. The CDR3 is 15 amino acids. The CDR3 nucleotides are TGCGCCAGCAGCTTGCCAATCGGGATCACAGATACGCAGTATTTT. Translation gives CASSLPIGITDTQYF. The full variable domain, in which reference TRBV5-1 and TRBJ2-3 provide the parts outside the CDR3, is KAGVTQTPRYLIKTRGQQVTLSCSPISGHRSVSWYQQTPGQGLQFLFEYFSETQRNKGNFPGRFSGRQFSNSRSEMNVSTLELGDSALYLCASSLPIGITDTQYFGPGTRLTVL.

By share, this clone counts as medium-sized. The chain is built from TRBV21-1 and TRBJ2-7; the table's TRBD1 call for D was not verified on the DNA. TRBV21-1 has pseudogene status. The length of the CDR3 is 11 residues. CDR3 amino acids: CASSNTYEQYF. Written as DNA, the CDR3 is TGTGCCAGCAGCAACACCTACGAGCAGTACTTC.

The V and J genes are TRBV10-2 and TRBJ2-2, with 8 bases lining up with TRBD1. The CDR3 sequence is 14 residues long. Germline CDR1 is WSHSY and CDR2 is SAAADI. The V and J ends lost 4 bases and 6 bases, in that order; junction bases with no gene match: 4. Here the CDR3 DNA reads TGCGCCAGCAGTGGGACAGGGAATCCCGGGGAGCTGTTTTTT. As protein: CASSGTGNPGELFF.

The J gene is TRBJ2-1, the V gene TRBV7-2; D unresolved. CDR1 is SGHTA and CDR2 is FQGNSA in the germline V gene. V lost 5 bases and J 9 bases, leaving 14 bases between the germline ends. The CDR3 has 13 amino acids. The CDR3 loop is CASSPEIVIEQFF. CDR3 coding DNA: TGTGCCAGCAGCCCAGAAATCGTGATTGAGCAGTTCTTC.

CDR3 in amino acids: CASSLTPGQETQYF. In nucleotides, the CDR3 is TGTGCCAGCAGCTTAACTCCAGGGCAAGAGACCCAGTACTTC. V gene TRBV7-2 combines with J gene TRBJ2-5; D may be TRBD1 (5 bases). This CDR3 comprises 14 residues. Germline V gene data show CDR1 as SGHTA and CDR2 as FQGNSA. V was cut by 2 bases and J by 2 bases, with 9 bases left in between.

The rearrangement joins TRBV29-1 to TRBJ2-7; TRBD1 might be the D (7 bases). Looked up from germline, CDR1 is SQVTM and CDR2 is ANQGSEA. The CDR3 extends over 16 amino acids. V lost 7 bases to trimming and J lost 7 bases, with 29 bases between them. CDR3 nucleotides: TGCAGCGCCACGAGTACCGACAGGGACTCCTGGGTGGAGCAGTACTTC. Translation: CSATSTDRDSWVEQYF.

CDR3 in DNA: TGTGCCAGCAGCTTGGGCGGGTCGTACAATGAGCAGTTCTTC. Residues: CASSLGGSYNEQFF. The V gene is TRBV11-3, the J gene TRBJ2-1; D perhaps matches TRBD2 (5 bases). Per the germline V gene, CDR1 is SGHNT and CDR2 is YENEEA. Trimming took 3 bases from V and 4 from J, leaving 10 bases between them. CDR3 length: 14 amino acids.

The rearrangement joins TRBV15 to TRBJ2-7; tentative D call: TRBD2 (6 bases). Per germline, CDR1 LNHNV and CDR2 YYDKDF (reference sequence). This CDR3 has 14 residues. With 0 bases removed from V and 6 bases from J, the gap between germline ends came to 12 bases. CDR3 amino acids: CATSRDRGGGEQYF. The CDR3 nucleotides are TGTGCCACCAGCAGAGATCGGGGAGGCGGCGAGCAGTACTTC. Filled out from reference TRBV15 and TRBJ2-7, the complete variable domain reads DAMVIQNPRYQVTQFGKPVTLSCSQTLNHNVMYWYQQKSSQAPKLLFHYYDKDFNNEADTPDNFQSRRPNTSFCFLDIRSPGLGDTAMYLCATSRDRGGGEQYFGPGTRLTVT.

The genes are TRBV4-3 and TRBJ1-1; TRBD1 is a possible D gene (5 bases). Germline assignment: CDR1 LGHNA and CDR2 YSLEER. The germline V and J ends were trimmed by 2 bases and 3 bases, with 13 bases remaining between them. The CDR3 is 15 amino acids. CDR3 DNA: TGCGCCAGCAGCCAATCCCAGGCAGGGCACACTGAAGCTTTCTTT. Translation: CASSQSQAGHTEAFF.

This rearrangement joins TRBV5-1 to TRBJ2-5; D may be TRBD1 (5 bases). The CDR3 contains 13 residues. Per the germline V gene, CDR1 is SGHRS and CDR2 is YFSETQ. The V and J ends lost 7 bases and 4 bases respectively, with 14 bases between them. The CDR3 here is CASGETGTETQYF. The CDR3 nucleotides are TGCGCCAGCGGGGAAACAGGAACAGAGACCCAGTACTTC.

CDR3 loop: CASSPEVAFPREQYF. The DNA of the CDR3 is TGTGCCAGCTCACCAGAAGTAGCTTTCCCCCGCGAGCAGTACTTC. The gene calls are TRBV18 and TRBJ2-7; D call uncertain. CDR1 and CDR2 from the germline V gene are KGHSH and LQKENI. The CDR3 length is 15 residues. V was shortened by 2 bases and J by 6 bases, with 17 bases between the two germline ends.

The chain recombines TRBV5-1 with TRBJ2-1; TRBD2 agrees at 10 bases. The CDR3 spans 15 residues. V gave up 1 base and J gave up 9 bases; unmatched junction bases: 7. Per germline, CDR1 SGHRS and CDR2 YFSETQ. CDR3 sequence: CASSLFTGLAAEQFF. DNA for the CDR3: TGCGCCAGCAGCTTGTTTACAGGACTAGCGGCTGAGCAGTTCTTC.